This is a list of T cell receptor beta chains from one sample in a study of blood T cell repertoires in COVID-19. Measured with immunoSEQ multiplex PCR; TCRdb has only the in-frame clones, and not every one. In the table there are approximately 530,000 clones, about 89% of which are singletons. Material for sequencing was peripheral blood. These receptors all come from a woman aged 45-65 years with COVID-19, enrolled during active disease. Both conserved end residues are part of each CDR3. The order of the fields is V gene, D gene, clone size, J gene, CDR3 protein, CDR3 DNA. The D gene is left open where the match is weak. Clone size is given for some rows only: seen once, a few or many times, or a class if the clone is expanded.

>TRBV21-1|-|-|TRBJ1-5
CASSKGTAQHF
TGTGCCAGCAGCAAAGGGACTGCTCAGCATTTT
>TRBV9|TRBD1|-|TRBJ1-2
CASSPDRASYGYTF
TGTGCCAGCAGCCCGGACAGGGCCAGCTATGGCTACACCTTC
>TRBV28|-|-|TRBJ1-2
CASRLQATGSYTF
TGTGCCAGCAGGTTACAGGCGACCGGTAGCTACACCTTC
>TRBV9|-|few|TRBJ1-1
CASSVGGTEAFF
TGTGCCAGCAGCGTAGGAGGGACTGAAGCTTTCTTT
>TRBV5-1|TRBD1|-|TRBJ1-6
CASSPDRAASPLHF
TGCGCCAGCAGCCCGGACAGGGCCGCTTCACCCCTCCACTTT
>TRBV21-1|-|-|TRBJ2-6
CASSKVSRGAGANVLTF
TGTGCCAGCAGCAAAGTTTCCAGGGGGGCTGGGGCCAACGTCCTGACTTTC
>TRBV30|-|-|TRBJ1-4
CAWGGQLNEKLFF
TGTGCCTGGGGTGGACAGTTAAATGAAAAACTGTTTTTT
>TRBV6-5|TRBD1|once|TRBJ2-1
CASSSGTGTENEQFF
TGTGCCAGCAGTTCCGGGACAGGGACGGAGAATGAGCAGTTCTTC
>TRBV5-6|-|-|TRBJ2-3
CASSPYTDTQYF
TGTGCCAGCAGCCCCTACACAGATACGCAGTATTTT
>TRBV12-3/TRBV12-4|TRBD1|once|TRBJ2-3
CASTGQGTDTQYF
TGTGCCAGCACGGGACAGGGAACAGATACGCAGTATTTT
>TRBV9|TRBD1|-|TRBJ1-1
CASSGTPNRGTEAFF
TGTGCCAGCAGCGGCACCCCCAACAGGGGCACTGAAGCTTTCTTT
>TRBV11-2|-|-|TRBJ2-3
CASSRPRGGDTQYF
TGTGCCAGCAGCCGCCCCCGTGGAGGAGATACGCAGTATTTT
>TRBV29-1|-|-|TRBJ1-2
CSVVGPGVLNGYTF
TGCAGCGTTGTAGGCCCCGGGGTTCTAAATGGCTACACCTTC
>TRBV13|TRBD1|-|TRBJ1-3
CASSRGTGEGRRNTIYF
TGTGCCAGCAGCCGCGGGACAGGGGAGGGCAGGAGAAACACCATATATTTT
>TRBV6-5|TRBD2|-|TRBJ2-1
CASSYWGGRDEQFF
TGTGCCAGCAGTTACTGGGGGGGTCGGGATGAGCAGTTCTTC
>TRBV28|-|-|TRBJ1-1
CASSFSGGNTEAFF
TGTGCCAGCAGTTTTTCTGGAGGGAACACTGAAGCTTTCTTT
>TRBV5-3|TRBD2|-|TRBJ2-3
CARSATGLAECTDTQYF
TGTGCCAGAAGCGCTACCGGACTAGCGGAATGCACAGATACGCAGTATTTT
>TRBV6-4|TRBD2|-|TRBJ2-1
CASSDSGLAGGNSYNEQFF
TGTGCCAGCAGTGACTCCGGACTAGCGGGGGGGAACTCCTACAATGAGCAGTTCTTC
>TRBV28|TRBD2|once|TRBJ2-1
CASSIGGDTSYNEQFF
TGTGCCAGCAGTATCGGGGGGGATACCTCCTACAATGAGCAGTTCTTC
>TRBV5-4|-|-|TRBJ2-7
CASSLGVYEQYF
TGTGCCAGCAGCCTAGGGGTCTACGAGCAGTACTTC
>TRBV6-5|-|-|TRBJ1-1
CASSYSIGAAEAFF
TGTGCCAGCAGTTACTCGATAGGGGCGGCAGAAGCTTTCTTT
>TRBV19|-|-|TRBJ1-4
CASSIPGRGDEKLFF
TGTGCCAGTAGTATCCCGGGCAGGGGAGATGAAAAACTGTTTTTT
>TRBV3-1/TRBV3-2|-|-|TRBJ1-3
CASSQARTVGNTIYF
TGTGCCAGCAGCCAAGCAAGAACTGTTGGAAACACCATATATTTT
>TRBV27|-|once|TRBJ1-4
CASSLTGTRNEKLFF
TGTGCCAGCAGTTTAACCGGGACAAGGAATGAAAAACTGTTTTTT
>TRBV5-5|-|-|TRBJ1-4
CASTITGRTAFFEKLFF
TGTGCCAGCACCATCACCGGGAGGACAGCCTTTTTTGAAAAACTGTTTTTT
>TRBV4-2|TRBD2|-|TRBJ2-1
CASSQTSGGAFREQFF
TGTGCCAGCAGCCAGACTAGCGGGGGGGCGTTCCGGGAGCAGTTCTTC
>TRBV28|TRBD2|-|TRBJ2-3
CASRRLAGSTDTQYF
TGTGCCAGCAGGAGACTAGCGGGGAGCACAGATACGCAGTATTTT
>TRBV11-2|-|-|TRBJ1-1
CASSLGIGNTEAFF
TGTGCCAGCAGCTTAGGTATCGGGAACACTGAAGCTTTCTTT
>TRBV5-4|-|once|TRBJ1-1
CASSLVARTEAFF
TGTGCCAGCAGCTTGGTGGCGCGGACTGAAGCTTTCTTT
>TRBV5-1|TRBD2|-|TRBJ2-2
CASSLTSGIGGELFF
TGCGCCAGCAGCTTGACTAGCGGGATTGGCGGGGAGCTGTTTTTT
>TRBV11-2|-|-|TRBJ2-5
CASRHGAGSQETQYF
TGTGCCAGCAGACATGGTGCGGGCAGCCAAGAGACCCAGTACTTC
>TRBV12-3/TRBV12-4|-|-|TRBJ1-1
CASSLQGGTEAFF
TGTGCCAGCAGTTTACAGGGAGGCACTGAAGCTTTCTTT
>TRBV7-2|-|few|TRBJ1-1
CASSRRQFPNTEAFF
TGTGCCAGCAGCCGGCGACAGTTCCCGAACACTGAAGCTTTCTTT
>TRBV5-5|TRBD1|-|TRBJ1-5
CASSPGTGGSSNQPQHF
TGTGCCAGCAGCCCCGGGACAGGGGGCAGTAGCAATCAGCCCCAGCATTTT
>TRBV5-1|-|-|TRBJ2-1
CASSLEVAQNEQFF
TGCGCCAGCAGCTTGGAGGTAGCTCAAAATGAGCAGTTCTTC
>TRBV27|TRBD2|-|TRBJ2-3
CASSTTGTSGGSTDTQYF
TGTGCCAGCTCAACTACCGGGACTAGCGGGGGAAGCACAGATACGCAGTATTTT
>TRBV28|-|-|TRBJ1-5
CASSLVTQSNQPQHF
TGTGCCAGCAGTTTAGTGACACAGAGCAATCAGCCCCAGCATTTT
>TRBV11-2|-|-|TRBJ1-2
CASSGADIGYTF
TGTGCCAGCAGCGGGGCGGATATTGGCTACACCTTC
>TRBV24-1|TRBD2|-|TRBJ2-3
CATSGERGGFSTDTQYF
TGTGCCACCAGTGGCGAGCGGGGGGGTTTTAGCACAGATACGCAGTATTTT
>TRBV18|-|-|TRBJ1-6
CASSLGGSPPLHF
TGTGCCAGCTCACTTGGCGGGTCTCCGCCCCTCCACTTT
>TRBV6-5|-|-|TRBJ2-3
CASSSLRVNTQYF
TGTGCCAGCAGTTCCCTGCGAGTGAATACGCAGTATTTT
>TRBV19|-|-|TRBJ2-3
CASSIRGGGKDTQYF
TGTGCCAGTAGTATTAGAGGAGGAGGTAAAGATACGCAGTATTTT
>TRBV30|TRBD1|-|TRBJ1-6
CAWKAPGTGNSPLHF
TGTGCCTGGAAGGCCCCCGGGACAGGGAATTCACCCCTCCACTTT
>TRBV7-9|TRBD1|-|TRBJ2-7
CASSPIRDRGLYEQYF
TGTGCCAGCAGCCCCATCCGGGACAGGGGATTGTACGAGCAGTACTTC
>TRBV20-1|-|-|TRBJ1-1
CSAPRGAEAFF
TGCAGTGCCCCACGGGGGGCTGAAGCTTTCTTT
>TRBV27|-|-|TRBJ2-7
CASSLQGGLHEQYF
TGTGCCAGCAGTTTACAGGGGGGCCTCCACGAGCAGTACTTC
>TRBV27|-|-|TRBJ1-2
CASSFAGGAGRGYTF
TGTGCCAGCAGTTTCGCGGGGGGCGCAGGACGGGGCTACACCTTC
>TRBV27|-|-|TRBJ1-1
CASSSYQTANTEAFF
TGTGCCAGCAGTTCCTACCAGACAGCTAACACTGAAGCTTTCTTT
>TRBV18|-|-|TRBJ1-1
CASSPPGLFPFF
TGTGCCAGCTCACCGCCGGGACTTTTTCCTTTCTTT
>TRBV5-1|-|-|TRBJ2-1
CASSSMGGNNEQFF
TGCGCCAGCAGCTCGATGGGGGGAAACAATGAGCAGTTCTTC
>TRBV7-9|-|-|TRBJ2-3
CASSLQNQGFPATQYF
TGTGCCAGCAGCCTGCAGAATCAGGGGTTCCCAGCTACGCAGTATTTT
>TRBV19|-|-|TRBJ2-3
CASSTSRGSDTQYF
TGTGCCAGTAGTACCTCACGCGGTTCAGATACGCAGTATTTT